This record covers a single TCR beta chain. The antigen is unknown. These data originate in a study of shared clonotypes between healthy human individuals. Study background: The study used three CD4 naive, three CD4 memory, two CD8 naive and one CD8 memory plate per donor. Study results and limitations: Sharing across four donors was highest in naive CD4 (approximately 5%) and lowest in memory CD8 (roughly 0.4%). In general, naive subsets displayed greater estimated richness than memory subsets did.

Positively selected for CCR7, the CD45RO-negative cells used as naive CD8 cells excluded terminally differentiated effector memory CD45RA+ cells. The germline V and J ends were trimmed by 1 base and 3 bases, with 7 bases remaining between them. Germline loops: CDR1 SEHNR, CDR2 FQNEAQ (reference sequence). The CDR3 consists of 13 residues. Evenly divided among several immunoSEQ plates was the genomic DNA of each subset. The data were produced by immunoSEQ multiplex PCR, yet TCRdb's version contains in-frame clones alone and is incomplete. In the table there are about 550,000 clones, about 95% of which are singletons.

The sequenced sample was naive CD8+ T cells sorted from blood. The chain combines TRBV7-9 with TRBJ2-7; D may be TRBD1 or TRBD2 (5 bases each). The clonotype originates from a woman aged 25 to 39 in good health. In DNA, the CDR3 is TGTGCCAGCAGCTTAGGGGGGTACTACGAGCAGTACTTC. It translates to CASSLGGYYEQYF.